The T cell receptor (beta chain) under discussion was sequenced for a study of blood T cell repertoires in COVID-19. Across the whole study: Italy, Spain and the United States were the sources of the convalescent and acute COVID-19 samples. PBMCs, B-cell-depleted T cells, or T cells were the source of the cDNA or gDNA that made up the material.

As processed by the authors: Amplification of reference gene primers provided the estimated nucleated cell counts. Some clones are missing from TCRdb's copy, which holds only in-frame ones; the method was immunoSEQ multiplex PCR. V and J calls and clone size are as listed in that table; D and trimming were resolved from the DNA. The sample yields some 220,000 clones, approximately 81% seen once. With 1 base removed from V and 6 bases from J, the gap between germline ends came to 14 bases. CDR3 length: 15 residues. The germline V gene encodes CDR1 SGHDN and CDR2 FVKESK. This receptor was taken from a woman older than 75 with active or convalescent COVID-19. The sequenced material came from peripheral blood. The genes are TRBV14 and TRBJ2-3; D uncertain. The CDR3 coding sequence is TGTGCCAGCAGCCAAGTGGGCAGCCTTTGGGATACGCAGTATTTT. Residues: CASSQVGSLWDTQYF.